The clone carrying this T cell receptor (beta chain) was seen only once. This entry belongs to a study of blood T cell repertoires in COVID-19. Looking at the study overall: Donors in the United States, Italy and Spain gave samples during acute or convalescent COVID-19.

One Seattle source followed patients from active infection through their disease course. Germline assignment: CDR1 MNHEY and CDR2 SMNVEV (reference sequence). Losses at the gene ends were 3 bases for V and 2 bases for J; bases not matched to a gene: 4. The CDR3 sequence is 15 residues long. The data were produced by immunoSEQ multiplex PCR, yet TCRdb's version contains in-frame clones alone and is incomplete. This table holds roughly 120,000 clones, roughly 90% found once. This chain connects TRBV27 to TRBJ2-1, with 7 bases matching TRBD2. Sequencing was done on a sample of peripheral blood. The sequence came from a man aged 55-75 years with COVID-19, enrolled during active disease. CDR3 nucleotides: TGTGCCAGCAGTTTCGGTACTAGCGCCTACAATGAGCAGTTCTTC. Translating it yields CASSFGTSAYNEQFF.